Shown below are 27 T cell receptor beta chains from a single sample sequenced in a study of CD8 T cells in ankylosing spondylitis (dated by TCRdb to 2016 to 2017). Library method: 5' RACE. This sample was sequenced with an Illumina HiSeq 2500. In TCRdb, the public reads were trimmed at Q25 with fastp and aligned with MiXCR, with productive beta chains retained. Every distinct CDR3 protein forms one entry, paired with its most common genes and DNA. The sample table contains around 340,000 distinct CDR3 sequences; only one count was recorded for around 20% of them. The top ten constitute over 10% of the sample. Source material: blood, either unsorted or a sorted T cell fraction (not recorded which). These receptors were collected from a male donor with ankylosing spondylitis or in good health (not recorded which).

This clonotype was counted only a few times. Here the CDR3 reads CSARDLVGYLYNEQFF. CDR3 nucleotide sequence: TGCAGTGCTAGAGATTTAGTAGGTTATCTTTACAATGAGCAGTTCTTC. The chain is built from TRBV20-1 and TRBJ2-1; D remains ambiguous. V was clipped by 0 bases and J by 4 bases, with 16 bases between them. There are 16 residues in the CDR3. Germline V gives CDR1 DFQATT, CDR2 SNEGSKA (reference sequence).

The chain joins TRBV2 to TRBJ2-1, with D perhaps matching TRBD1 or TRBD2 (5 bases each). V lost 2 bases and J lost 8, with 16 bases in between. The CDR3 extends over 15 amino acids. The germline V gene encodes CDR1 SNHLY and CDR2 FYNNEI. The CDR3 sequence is CASSELRGVTDEQFF. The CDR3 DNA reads TGTGCCAGCAGTGAACTACGAGGGGTAACGGATGAGCAGTTCTTC.

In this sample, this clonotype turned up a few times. This chain's CDR3 is CASMAGAPNEKLFF. CDR3 DNA: TGTGCCAGCATGGCCGGGGCGCCTAATGAAAAACTGTTTTTT. The chain is built from TRBV3-1 and TRBJ1-4; D perhaps matches TRBD1 (5 bases). V lost 7 bases to trimming and J lost 3 bases, with 12 bases between them. Germline CDR1 LGHDT, CDR2 YNNKEL (reference sequence). This CDR3 is 14 amino acids long.

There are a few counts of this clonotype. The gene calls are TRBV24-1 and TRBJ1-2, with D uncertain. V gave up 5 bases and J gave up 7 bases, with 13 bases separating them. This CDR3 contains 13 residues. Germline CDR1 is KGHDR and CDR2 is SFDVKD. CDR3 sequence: CATSAGAGGGYTF. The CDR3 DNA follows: TGTGCCACCAGTGCCGGCGCGGGTGGTGGCTACACCTTC.

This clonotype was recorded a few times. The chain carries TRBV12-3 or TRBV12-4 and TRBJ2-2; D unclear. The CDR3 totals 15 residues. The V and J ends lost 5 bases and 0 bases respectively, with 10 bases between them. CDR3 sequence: CASSPPDANTGELFF. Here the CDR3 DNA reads TGTGCCAGCAGTCCTCCCGACGCGAACACCGGGGAGCTGTTTTTT.

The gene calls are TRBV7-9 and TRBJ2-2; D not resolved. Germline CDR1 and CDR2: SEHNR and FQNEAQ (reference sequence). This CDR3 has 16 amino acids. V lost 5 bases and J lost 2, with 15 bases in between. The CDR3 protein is CASSGLGSGNTGELFF. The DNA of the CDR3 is TGTGCCAGCAGCGGCCTGGGATCCGGTAACACCGGGGAGCTGTTTTTT.

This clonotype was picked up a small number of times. The CDR3 is CASSPGQGPSNTGELFF. The CDR3 DNA reads TGTGCCAGCAGTCCTGGACAGGGGCCTTCGAACACCGGGGAGCTGTTTTTT. The chain employs TRBV6-4 and TRBJ2-2, with 9 nucleotides matching TRBD1. The CDR3 extends over 17 amino acids. CDR1 and CDR2 from the germline V gene are MRHNA and SNTAGT. The V segment lost 5 bases and the J segment 0 bases; nucleotides outside the gene matches: 7.

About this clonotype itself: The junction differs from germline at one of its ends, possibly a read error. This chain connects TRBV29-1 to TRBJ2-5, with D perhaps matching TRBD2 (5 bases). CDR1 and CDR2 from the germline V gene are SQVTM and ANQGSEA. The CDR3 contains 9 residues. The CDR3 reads CSVAATGDF. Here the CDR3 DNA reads TGCAGCGTCGCCGCGACCGGGGACTTC.

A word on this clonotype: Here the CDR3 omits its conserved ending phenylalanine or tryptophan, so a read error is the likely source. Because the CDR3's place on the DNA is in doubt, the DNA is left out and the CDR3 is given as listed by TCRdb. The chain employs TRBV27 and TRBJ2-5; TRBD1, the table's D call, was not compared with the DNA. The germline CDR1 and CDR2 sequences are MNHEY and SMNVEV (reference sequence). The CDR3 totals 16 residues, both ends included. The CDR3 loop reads CASSLNSRTGWNMSAV.

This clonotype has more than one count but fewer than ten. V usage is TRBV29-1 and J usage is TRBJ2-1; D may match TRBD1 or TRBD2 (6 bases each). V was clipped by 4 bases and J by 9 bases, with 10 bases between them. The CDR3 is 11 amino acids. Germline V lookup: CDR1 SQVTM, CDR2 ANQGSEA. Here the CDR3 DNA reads TGCAGCGTTGCCGGGGGCCCTGAGCAGTTCTTC. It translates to CSVAGGPEQFF.

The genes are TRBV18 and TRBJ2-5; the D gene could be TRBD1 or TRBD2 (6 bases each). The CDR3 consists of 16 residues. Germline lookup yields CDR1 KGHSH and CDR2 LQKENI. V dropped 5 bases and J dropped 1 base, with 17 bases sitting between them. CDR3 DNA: TGTGCCAGCTCATTACGCGGACGGGGGCCCCAAGAGACCCAGTACTTC. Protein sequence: CASSLRGRGPQETQYF.

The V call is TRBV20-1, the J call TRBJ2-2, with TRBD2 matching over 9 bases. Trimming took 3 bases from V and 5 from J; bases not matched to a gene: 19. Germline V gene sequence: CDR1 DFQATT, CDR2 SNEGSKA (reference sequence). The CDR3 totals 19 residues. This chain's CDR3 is CSASALRDAGGSWTGELFF. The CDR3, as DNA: TGCAGTGCTAGTGCCCTCAGGGATGCGGGGGGGAGCTGGACCGGGGAGCTGTTTTTT.

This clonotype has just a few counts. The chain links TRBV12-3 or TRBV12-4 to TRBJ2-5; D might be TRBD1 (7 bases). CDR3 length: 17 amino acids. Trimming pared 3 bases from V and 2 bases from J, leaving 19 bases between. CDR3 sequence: CASSFLSLQGGQETQYF. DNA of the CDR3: TGTGCCAGCAGTTTTTTATCCCTGCAGGGGGGTCAAGAGACCCAGTACTTC.

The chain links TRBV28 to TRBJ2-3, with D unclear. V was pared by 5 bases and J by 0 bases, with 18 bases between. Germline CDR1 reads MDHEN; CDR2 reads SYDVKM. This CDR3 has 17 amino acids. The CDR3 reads CASSLDGWVPSTDTQYF. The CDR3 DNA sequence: TGTGCCAGCAGTCTCGATGGATGGGTTCCTAGCACAGATACGCAGTATTTT.

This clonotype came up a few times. The CDR3 is CSVDGGFEQYF. The CDR3, as DNA: TGCAGCGTTGATGGAGGGTTCGAGCAGTACTTC. This chain joins TRBV29-1 and TRBJ2-7; tentatively, D is TRBD2 (6 bases). V dropped 3 bases and J dropped 6 bases, with 9 bases sitting between them. The CDR3 sequence is 11 residues long. Germline-derived CDR1 and CDR2 are SQVTM and ANQGSEA.

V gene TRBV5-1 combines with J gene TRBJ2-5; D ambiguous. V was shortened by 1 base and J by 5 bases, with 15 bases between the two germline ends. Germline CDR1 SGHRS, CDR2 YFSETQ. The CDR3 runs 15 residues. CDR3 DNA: TGCGCCAGCAGCTTGAAGGTCGAACTGGTGGAGACCCAGTACTTC. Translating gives CASSLKVELVETQYF.

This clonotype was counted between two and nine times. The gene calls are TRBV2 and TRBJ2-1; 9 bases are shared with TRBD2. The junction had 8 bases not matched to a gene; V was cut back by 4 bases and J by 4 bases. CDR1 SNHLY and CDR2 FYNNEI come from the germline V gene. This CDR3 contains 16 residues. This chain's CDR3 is CASSVASGEGYNEQFF. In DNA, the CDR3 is TGTGCCAGCAGTGTGGCTAGCGGGGAAGGGTACAATGAGCAGTTCTTC.

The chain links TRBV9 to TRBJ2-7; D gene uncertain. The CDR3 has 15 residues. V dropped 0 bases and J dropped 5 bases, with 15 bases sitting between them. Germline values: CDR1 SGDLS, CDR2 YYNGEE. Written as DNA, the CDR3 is TGTGCCAGCAGCGTAGATGGCAGGCCGGCCGACGAGCAGTACTTC. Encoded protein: CASSVDGRPADEQYF.

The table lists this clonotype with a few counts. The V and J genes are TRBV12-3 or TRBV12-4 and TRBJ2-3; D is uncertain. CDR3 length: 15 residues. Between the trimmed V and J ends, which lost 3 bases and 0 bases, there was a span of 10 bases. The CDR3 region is CASSFWDSSTDTQYF. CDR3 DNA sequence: TGTGCCAGCAGTTTTTGGGATTCTAGCACAGATACGCAGTATTTT.

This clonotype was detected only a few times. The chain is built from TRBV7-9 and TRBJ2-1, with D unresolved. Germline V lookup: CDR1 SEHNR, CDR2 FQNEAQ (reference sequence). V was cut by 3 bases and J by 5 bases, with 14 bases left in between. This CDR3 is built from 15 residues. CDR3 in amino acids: CASSFRAALHNEQFF. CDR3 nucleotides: TGTGCCAGCAGCTTCCGGGCCGCACTCCACAATGAGCAGTTCTTC.

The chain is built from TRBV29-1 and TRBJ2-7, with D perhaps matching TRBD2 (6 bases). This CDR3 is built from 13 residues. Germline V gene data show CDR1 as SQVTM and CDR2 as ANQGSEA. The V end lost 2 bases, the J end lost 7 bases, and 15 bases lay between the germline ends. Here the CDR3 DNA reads TGCAGCGTTGAACGGCAGGGAGGTTGGGAGCAGTACTTC. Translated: CSVERQGGWEQYF.

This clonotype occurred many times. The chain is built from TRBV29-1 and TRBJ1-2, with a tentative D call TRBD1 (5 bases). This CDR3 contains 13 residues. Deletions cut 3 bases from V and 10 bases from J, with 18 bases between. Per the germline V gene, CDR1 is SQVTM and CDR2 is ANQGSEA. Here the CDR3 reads CSVESRVLPDYTF. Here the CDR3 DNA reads TGCAGCGTTGAGAGCAGGGTTCTACCCGACTACACCTTC.

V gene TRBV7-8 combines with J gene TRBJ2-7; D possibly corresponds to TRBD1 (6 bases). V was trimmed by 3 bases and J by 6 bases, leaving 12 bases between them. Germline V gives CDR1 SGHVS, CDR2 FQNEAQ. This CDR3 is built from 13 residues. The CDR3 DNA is TGTGCCAGCAGCTTGACAGGCCTCCGCGAGCAGTACTTC. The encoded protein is CASSLTGLREQYF.

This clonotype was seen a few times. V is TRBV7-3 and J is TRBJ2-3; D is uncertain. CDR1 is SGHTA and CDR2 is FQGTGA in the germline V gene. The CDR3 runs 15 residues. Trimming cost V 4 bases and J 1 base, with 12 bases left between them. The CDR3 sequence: CASSSRPGGTDTQYF. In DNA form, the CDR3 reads TGTGCCAGCAGCTCGCGGCCCGGTGGCACAGATACGCAGTATTTT.

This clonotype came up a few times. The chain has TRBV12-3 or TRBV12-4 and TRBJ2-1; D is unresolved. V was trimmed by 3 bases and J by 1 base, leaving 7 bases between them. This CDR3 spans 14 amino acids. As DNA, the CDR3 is TGTGCCAGCAGTTTCGACGGATCCTACAATGAGCAGTTCTTC. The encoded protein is CASSFDGSYNEQFF.

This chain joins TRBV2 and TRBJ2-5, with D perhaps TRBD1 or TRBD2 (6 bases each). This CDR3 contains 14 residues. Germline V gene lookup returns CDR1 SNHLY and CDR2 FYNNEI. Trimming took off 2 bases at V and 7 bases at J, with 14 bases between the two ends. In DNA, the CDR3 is TGTGCCAGCAGTGAAATGGAAGGGGGGTGGACCCAGTACTTC. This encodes CASSEMEGGWTQYF.

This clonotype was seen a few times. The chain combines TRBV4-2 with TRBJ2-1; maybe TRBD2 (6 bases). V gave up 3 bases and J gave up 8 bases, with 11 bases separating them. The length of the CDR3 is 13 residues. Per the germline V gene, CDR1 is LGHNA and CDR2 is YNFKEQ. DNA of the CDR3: TGTGCCAGCAGCCAGGGGGACTCCGATGAGCAGTTCTTC. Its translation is CASSQGDSDEQFF.